The clone carrying this TCR beta chain was counted a few times. For the second PCR, which ran for roughly 7 to 11 cycles, a sample-barcoded 5' primer and a J-beta primer mix were used. MiXCR, run by TCRdb on the 5' RACE reads, gives a single entry per CDR3 protein. The table has 540,000 or so distinct CDR3 sequences, 40% to 55% seen once; the top ten hold 20% to 25%. The data stem from a study of blood T cells in healthy people across ages. From germline, CDR1 is SQVTM and CDR2 ANQGSEA. This CDR3 has 15 amino acids. V was cut by 7 bases and J by 2 bases, with 15 bases left in between. This chain connects TRBV29-1 to TRBJ2-6, with D perhaps TRBD1 (6 bases). The TCR originated in a man at least 80 years old in good health. The sequencing input was blood. The CDR3 DNA is TGCAGCGGCCGGACAGTTGGAGCTGGGGCCAACGTCCTGACTTTC. This codes for CSGRTVGAGANVLTF.